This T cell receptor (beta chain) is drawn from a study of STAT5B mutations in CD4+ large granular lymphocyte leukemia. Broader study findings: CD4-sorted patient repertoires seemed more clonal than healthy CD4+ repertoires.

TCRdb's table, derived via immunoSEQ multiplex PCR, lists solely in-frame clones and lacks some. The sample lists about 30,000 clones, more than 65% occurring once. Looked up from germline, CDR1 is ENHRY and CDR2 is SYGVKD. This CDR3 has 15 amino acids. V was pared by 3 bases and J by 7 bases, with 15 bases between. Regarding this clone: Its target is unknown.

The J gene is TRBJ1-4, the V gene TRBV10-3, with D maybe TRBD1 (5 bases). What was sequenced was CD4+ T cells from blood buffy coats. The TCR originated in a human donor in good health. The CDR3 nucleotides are TGTGCCATCAGTGATACTCAGGGAATTGTTGAAAAACTGTTTTTT. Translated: CAISDTQGIVEKLFF.